This entry is about one T cell receptor beta chain. This record comes from a study of blood T cell repertoires in COVID-19. Overall study context: COVID-19 samples from acute and convalescent phases originated in the United States, Italy and Spain. PBMCs, B-cell-depleted T cells, or T cells were the source of the cDNA or gDNA that made up the material.

How the authors handled the data: Reference gene primer amplification yielded estimated nucleated cell counts. Clones were sequenced by immunoSEQ multiplex PCR, and TCRdb holds only the in-frame ones, with some missing. V, J and clone size are taken as reported in that table, and D and trimming were inferred from the DNA itself. The sample shows about 130,000 clones, roughly 83% of them seen only once. Sequencing was performed on peripheral blood. This TCR was recovered from a woman of 80 years or more with acute or convalescent COVID-19.

The CDR3 protein is CAIRGQGEGGYTF. The CDR3 nucleotides read TGTGCCATCAGGGGACAGGGGGAGGGTGGCTACACCTTC. The chain uses TRBV10-3 and TRBJ1-2; 11 nucleotides agree with TRBD1. With V trimmed by 6 bases and J by 7 bases, 4 bases remained unmatched. This CDR3 is 13 amino acids long. Germline V gives CDR1 ENHRY, CDR2 SYGVKD.